Shown below are 25 T cell receptor beta chains from a single sample sequenced in a study of cytomegalovirus exposure and HLA in healthy donors. In the PCR, 60 Vbeta and 13 Jbeta primers were used. The data were produced by immunoSEQ multiplex PCR, yet TCRdb's version contains in-frame clones alone and is incomplete. This sample has some 120,000 clones, with around 72% found just once. The sequencing sample was made of PBMCs. Receptor source: a man aged 25-45 years in good health and CMV-seronegative.

The rearrangement links TRBV4-1 to TRBJ2-7; 9 bases are a match to TRBD1. Germline CDR1 reads MGHRA; CDR2 reads YSYEKL. The CDR3 is 15 residues long. With V trimmed by 5 bases and J by 2 bases, 7 bases remained unmatched. The CDR3 DNA sequence: TGCGCCAGCAGCGCCTCACAGGGGGCCACCTACGAGCAGTACTTC. It codes for CASSASQGATYEQYF.

There are a few counts of this clone. V is TRBV5-1 and J is TRBJ1-5; TRBD1 aligns across 7 bases. V lost 2 bases and J lost 9; bases outside the gene matches: 8. Germline CDR1 and CDR2: SGHRS and YFSETQ. The CDR3 extends over 14 amino acids. The CDR3 sequence: CASSFTTGIGPQHF. The DNA for the CDR3 is TGCGCCAGCAGCTTTACGACAGGGATTGGGCCCCAGCATTTT.

Points on this clone: Sequence at one end of the junction differs from germline and may be a read error. Here the CDR3 DNA reads TGCGCCAGCAGCCTTACAGGGGACCTGGCCTACGGGCAGTACTTC. Amino acids: CASSLTGDLAYGQYF. The chain joins TRBV10-1 to TRBJ2-7; 7 nucleotides match TRBD1. Per germline, CDR1 WNHNN and CDR2 SYGVQD (reference sequence). The CDR3 is 15 amino acids.

This sequence joins TRBV4-1 and TRBJ1-2, with a possible D match to TRBD1 (6 bases). Trimming stripped 0 bases from V and 5 bases from J, with 13 bases between. CDR3 length: 15 amino acids. CDR1 is MGHRA and CDR2 is YSYEKL in the germline V gene. The CDR3 coding sequence is TGCGCCAGCAGCCAAGATCGGCAGGGGACGTATGGCTACACCTTC. The encoded protein is CASSQDRQGTYGYTF.

The CDR3 DNA reads TGTGCCAGCAGCCTAATCCGGACTAGACAAGAGACCCAGTACTTC. Its protein is CASSLIRTRQETQYF. This chain connects TRBV7-9 to TRBJ2-5; TRBD2 aligns across 7 bases. With 5 bases clipped from V and 2 bases from J, the junction kept 8 bases outside the gene matches. The germline V gene has CDR1 SEHNR and CDR2 FQNEAQ (reference sequence). This CDR3 is 15 amino acids long.

V gene TRBV2 combines with J gene TRBJ2-3; TRBD2 is a possible D gene (5 bases). This CDR3 is 13 amino acids long. The V and J ends lost 5 bases and 0 bases respectively, with 6 bases between them. Looked up from germline, CDR1 is SNHLY and CDR2 is FYNNEI. CDR3 protein: CASSRLSTDTQYF. The CDR3 DNA follows: TGTGCCAGCAGTCGACTAAGCACAGATACGCAGTATTTT. Filled out from reference TRBV2 and TRBJ2-3, the complete variable domain reads EPEVTQTPSHQVTQMGQEVILRCVPISNHLYFYWYRQILGQKVEFLVSFYNNEISEKSEIFDDQFSVERPDGSNFTLKIRSTKLEDSAMYFCASSRLSTDTQYFGPGTRLTVL.

The genes are TRBV19 and TRBJ2-2, with D hard to call. The CDR3 runs to 15 residues. The germline gives CDR1 LNHDA, CDR2 SQIVND (reference sequence). V was cut by 1 base and J by 7 bases, with 13 bases left in between. The DNA of the CDR3 is TGTGCCAGTAGTATAGTCTCCAGTAATCTCGGGGAGCTGTTTTTT. Its protein is CASSIVSSNLGELFF. Based on the CDR3 plus reference TRBV19 and TRBJ2-2, the full variable domain is DGGITQSPKYLFRKEGQNVTLSCEQNLNHDAMYWYRQDPGQGLRLIYYSQIVNDFQKGDIAEGYSVSREKKESFPLTVTSAQKNPTAFYLCASSIVSSNLGELFFGEGSRLTVL.

The J gene is TRBJ1-1, the V gene TRBV6-6; D unclear. The CDR3 totals 15 residues. V lost 2 bases, J lost 1 base, and 11 bases lay in between. Germline V gene data show CDR1 as MNHNY and CDR2 as SVGAGI (reference sequence). CDR3 sequence: CASSYTTYGNTEAFF. The CDR3 DNA follows: TGTGCCAGCAGTTACACCACGTACGGGAACACTGAAGCTTTCTTT.

As for this clone: One end of the junction is discordant with germline, which a read error may explain. The chain is built from TRBV7-7 and TRBJ2-7, with D possibly TRBD2 on 7 matching bases. Looked up from germline, CDR1 is SSHAT and CDR2 is FNYEAQ (reference sequence). The CDR3 is made up of 13 amino acids. The CDR3 loop is CASSPEGGSGQYF. The CDR3 DNA sequence: TGTGCTAGCAGCCCTGAGGGGGGGTCCGGGCAGTACTTC.

This clone was counted once. The V gene is TRBV10-2, the J gene TRBJ1-4; 8 positions agree with TRBD1. CDR1 is WSHSY, CDR2 SAAADI, per germline. The V gene end was trimmed by 6 bases and the J gene end by 3 bases; junction bases not matched to a gene: 6. The CDR3 extends over 15 amino acids. The CDR3 here is CASRERQGPNEKLFF. The CDR3 DNA follows: TGCGCCAGCAGGGAAAGACAGGGGCCTAATGAAAAACTGTTTTTT.

The chain recombines TRBV6-6 with TRBJ2-7, with 9 nucleotides matching TRBD1. The germline V gene encodes CDR1 MNHNY and CDR2 SVGAGI (reference sequence). Germline trimming cut 0 bases from V and 3 bases from J; bases unmatched to any gene: 3. The CDR3 spans 15 residues. The CDR3 spells CASSYSGQGYYEQYF. The DNA of the CDR3 is TGTGCCAGCAGTTACTCGGGACAGGGATACTACGAGCAGTACTTC.

The chain couples TRBV18 to TRBJ2-3; 13 positions match TRBD2. CDR3 length equals 17 residues. Trimming cost V 5 bases and J 2 bases; bases outside gene matches: 7. Germline V gene sequence: CDR1 KGHSH, CDR2 LQKENI. CDR3 in amino acids: CASSSITSGGATDTQYF. In DNA form, the CDR3 reads TGTGCCAGCTCATCGATCACTAGCGGGGGGGCCACAGATACGCAGTATTTT.

This clone has just one count. Germline and junction disagree at one end, which may indicate a read error. CDR3 sequence reads: CSSSKGSGGHQETQYF. DNA of the CDR3: TGTTCCAGCAGCAAGGGTAGCGGGGGGCACCAAGAGACCCAGTACTTC. V is TRBV7-9 and J is TRBJ2-5; TRBD2 matches 10 bases. There are 16 residues in the CDR3. Germline V gene data show CDR1 as SEHNR and CDR2 as FQNEAQ (reference sequence).

This clone has just a few counts. The chain employs TRBV5-8 and TRBJ2-7; maybe TRBD1 (6 bases). V was shortened by 4 bases and J by 5 bases, with 10 bases between the two germline ends. This CDR3 comprises 12 residues. From germline, CDR1 is SGHTS and CDR2 YDEGEE. The CDR3 DNA follows: TGTGCCAGCAGCCCGTACAGGGACGAGCAGTACTTC. Protein: CASSPYRDEQYF. Together with reference TRBV5-8 and TRBJ2-7, the CDR3 gives the full variable domain: EAGVTQSPTHLIKTRGQQATLRCSPISGHTSVYWYQQALGLGLQFLLWYDEGEERNRGNFPPRFSGRQFPNYSSELNVNALELEDSALYLCASSPYRDEQYFGPGTRLTVT.

This sequence joins TRBV18 and TRBJ2-1; 10 bases fit TRBD2. CDR1 is KGHSH and CDR2 is LQKENI in the germline V gene. V dropped 3 bases and J dropped 7; count of bases not matched to a gene: 6. This CDR3 spans 15 amino acids. The CDR3 DNA reads as TGTGCCAGCTCACCGTTAGCGGGGGGTTCAAATGAGCAGTTCTTC. This encodes CASSPLAGGSNEQFF.

V usage is TRBV7-3 and J usage is TRBJ2-2; 12 bases agree with TRBD2. The germline V gene encodes CDR1 SGHTA and CDR2 FQGTGA. V dropped 2 bases and J dropped 5; count of bases not matched to a gene: 0. The CDR3 consists of 15 residues. The CDR3 spells CASSLGLAGTGELFF. CDR3 nucleotides: TGTGCCAGCAGCTTAGGACTAGCGGGGACCGGGGAGCTGTTTTTT. The full variable domain, its missing parts supplied by reference TRBV7-3 and TRBJ2-2, is GAGVSQTPSNKVTEKGKYVELRCDPISGHTALYWYRQSLGQGPEFLIYFQGTGAADDSGLPNDRFFAVRPEGSVSTLKIQRTERGDSAVYLCASSLGLAGTGELFFGEGSRLTVL.

J is TRBJ2-5 and V is TRBV4-3; D unresolved. Per germline, CDR1 LGHNA and CDR2 YSLEER. CDR3 length equals 18 residues. V shed 2 bases and J shed 2 bases, with 21 bases lying between them. CDR3 nucleotide sequence: TGCGCCAGCAGCCAATCCCCTATCCAGGATGCCCGGCAAGAGACCCAGTACTTC. Its protein is CASSQSPIQDARQETQYF.

This clone was observed a single time. J is TRBJ2-2 and V is TRBV29-1, with 8 bases fitting TRBD1. V was clipped by 5 bases and J by 5 bases; unmatched bases: 1. From germline, CDR1 is SQVTM and CDR2 ANQGSEA. The CDR3 runs 12 residues. The chain's CDR3 is CSVRQGTGELFF. In DNA, the CDR3 is TGCAGCGTTCGACAGGGGACCGGGGAGCTGTTTTTT.

V is TRBV7-2 and J is TRBJ2-5, with 9 bases lining up with TRBD2. Germline V gene data show CDR1 as SGHTA and CDR2 as FQGNSA. The ends lost 3 bases at V and 5 bases at J; junction bases unmatched: 4. The CDR3 totals 14 residues. Here the CDR3 reads CASSFERGEETQYF. CDR3 nucleotide sequence: TGTGCCAGCAGCTTCGAGCGGGGGGAGGAGACCCAGTACTTC.

This clone was seen only a few times. This chain uses TRBV6-5 with TRBJ2-2; possible D gene TRBD1, 6 bases. This CDR3 has 15 residues. Trimming stripped 4 bases from V and 5 bases from J, with 14 bases between. Germline CDR1 and CDR2: MNHEY and SVGAGI. The DNA for the CDR3 is TGTGCCAGCAGTTTCAGACAGGTCCGAACCGGGGAGCTGTTTTTT. Protein sequence: CASSFRQVRTGELFF.

This clone was recorded only once. V usage is TRBV5-1 and J usage is TRBJ2-3; 8 bases are shared with TRBD2. J lost 3 bases, V lost 3 bases, and 6 bases had no gene match. Germline CDR1 and CDR2: SGHRS and YFSETQ. The CDR3 is made up of 15 amino acids. CDR3 sequence (DNA): TGCGCCAGCAGCTGGACGGGGGGGCAAACAGATACGCAGTATTTT. This sequence encodes CASSWTGGQTDTQYF.

This chain links TRBV30 with TRBJ1-4; D is uncertain. Trimming left V 0 bases short and J 13 bases short, with 9 bases between. There are 11 residues in the CDR3. Germline assignment: CDR1 GTSNPN and CDR2 SVGIG (reference sequence). The CDR3 loop reads CAWSVKQILFF. The CDR3 nucleotides are TGTGCCTGGAGTGTAAAACAGATACTGTTTTTT.

The chain employs TRBV19 and TRBJ1-1; weak D call: TRBD1 (5 bases). CDR3 length equals 14 residues. Germline V gives CDR1 LNHDA, CDR2 SQIVND (reference sequence). V was shortened by 3 bases and J by 4 bases, with 12 bases between the two germline ends. CDR3 in DNA: TGTGCCAGTAGTATTATCAGGGTGGGCACTGAAGCTTTCTTT. This gives the protein CASSIIRVGTEAFF.

This chain links TRBV5-1 with TRBJ2-6; D perhaps matches TRBD1 (5 bases). The CDR3 is made up of 15 amino acids. V lost 2 bases and J lost 0, with 6 bases in between. Germline V lookup: CDR1 SGHRS, CDR2 YFSETQ. CDR3 in amino acids: CASSFQGSGANVLTF. In DNA form, the CDR3 reads TGCGCCAGCAGCTTCCAGGGCTCTGGGGCCAACGTCCTGACTTTC.

The chain uses TRBV7-8 and TRBJ2-2, with D perhaps TRBD1 (6 bases). This CDR3 spans 15 amino acids. The germline gives CDR1 SGHVS, CDR2 FQNEAQ. V was cut by 5 bases and J by 3 bases, with 13 bases left in between. CDR3 sequence: CASSRDRFHTGELFF. The CDR3 nucleotides are TGTGCCAGCAGCCGTGACAGGTTCCACACCGGGGAGCTGTTTTTT.